The T cell receptor beta chain described here comes from a study of Graves' ophthalmopathy and Graves' hyperthyroidism. Overall study: Upon initial diagnosis and before any treatment, peripheral blood was collected.

Moderately to severely active ophthalmopathy under 3 months, CAS at least 3, NOSPECS at least 4. The TCR beta CDR3 regions underwent amplification from RNA transcripts. An initial RT-PCR round employing HTBI primers preceded a second-round multiplex PCR. Each CDR3 protein is one row after TCRdb ran MiXCR on the multiplex PCR reads. The data contain over 650,000 distinct CDR3 sequences, approximately 39% of them singletons. A word on this clonotype: What it recognizes is unknown. As the CDR3 is not closed by the conserved phenylalanine or tryptophan, this likely results from a read error.

Findings and limits, study-wide: In blood, most expanded thyroid clonotypes above 0.001 frequency were also detected.

CDR3 length: 16 residues. Germline V gives CDR1 MRHNA, CDR2 SNTAGT. Trimming stripped 5 bases from V and 0 bases from J, with 16 bases between. Material for sequencing was peripheral blood. V usage is TRBV6-4 and J usage is TRBJ1-1; no clear D. The sequence was obtained from an adult man with Graves' ophthalmopathy. The CDR3 reads CASSNLVQELNTEAFL. DNA of the CDR3: TGTGCCAGCAGTAACCTGGTACAAGAATTGAACACTGAAGCTTTCCTT.